These T cell receptor beta chains were read from a single sample in a study of OX40 agonist ivuxolimab in advanced cancers. Method: immunoSEQ multiplex PCR; TCRdb's copy keeps in-frame clones and lacks some. The table records some 60,000 clones, about nine tenths of them present only once. The material was CD4+ or CD8+ T cells sorted from blood, obtained in a trial of the OX40 agonist ivuxolimab. These receptors came from an adult with an advanced solid tumor such as melanoma, head and neck, liver or kidney cancer. Each CDR3 is given with its conserved first and last residue. The D gene is left open where the match is weak. Part of the rows lack a size; the others show once, few, many or a class for expanded clones.

j_call d_call clone_size v_call cdr3_aa cdr3_nt
TRBJ2-6 - - TRBV19 CASSLGAGANVLTF TGTGCCAGTAGTTTGGGGGCCGGGGCCAACGTCCTGACTTTC
TRBJ1-2 - - TRBV4-2 CASSQVADNYGYTF TGTGCCAGCAGCCAAGTAGCCGATAACTATGGCTACACCTTC
TRBJ1-1 TRBD1 - TRBV19 CASSLRQGRAEAFF TGTGCCAGTAGTCTCAGACAGGGGAGGGCTGAAGCTTTCTTT
TRBJ1-1 - - TRBV11-3 CASSLGGSNTEAFF TGTGCCAGCAGCTTAGGGGGTTCGAACACTGAAGCTTTCTTT
TRBJ2-3 - - TRBV5-5 CASSGGAAGTDTQYF TGTGCCAGCAGCGGAGGTGCGGCCGGCACAGATACGCAGTATTTT
TRBJ2-4 - - TRBV5-6 CASGVREENIQYF TGTGCCAGCGGGGTCAGGGAGGAGAACATTCAGTACTTC
TRBJ2-5 TRBD2 - TRBV29-1 CSVVGTSGEETQYF TGCAGCGTTGTAGGGACTAGCGGGGAAGAGACCCAGTACTTC
TRBJ1-5 - - TRBV5-4 CASSLEPANQPQHF TGTGCCAGCAGCTTGGAACCAGCCAATCAGCCCCAGCATTTT
TRBJ1-2 - - TRBV28 CASLKHNNYGYTF TGTGCCTCACTAAAACACAATAACTATGGCTACACCTTC
TRBJ2-7 - - TRBV7-9 CASSFWVREQYF TGTGCCAGCAGCTTCTGGGTTAGAGAGCAGTACTTC
TRBJ1-6 - - TRBV7-2 CASSLTGSSSPLHF TGTGCCAGCAGCTTGACAGGTTCGTCTTCACCCCTCCACTTT
TRBJ2-2 - - TRBV5-1 CASSPGATGELFF TGCGCCAGCAGCCCGGGTGCTACCGGGGAGCTGTTTTTT
TRBJ2-5 TRBD1 - TRBV5-6 CASSLERDREEETQYF TGTGCCAGCAGCTTGGAGAGGGACAGGGAGGAGGAGACCCAGTACTTC
TRBJ1-5 TRBD1 - TRBV10-3 CAISRDRRDNQPQHF TGTGCCATCAGTAGGGACAGGAGAGACAATCAGCCCCAGCATTTT
TRBJ1-4 TRBD1 - TRBV19 CASTSWDRGREKLFF TGTGCCAGTACCTCCTGGGACAGGGGGCGCGAAAAACTGTTTTTT
TRBJ2-7 - - TRBV15 CATSQDLAGSREQYF TGTGCCACCAGCCAAGATTTGGCAGGGAGTCGCGAGCAGTACTTC
TRBJ1-6 TRBD1 - TRBV7-3 CASSSFGQGSPLHF TGTGCCAGCAGCTCATTCGGACAGGGGTCACCCCTCCACTTT
TRBJ2-5 TRBD2 - TRBV4-2 CASSPAGASRQETQYF TGTGCCAGCAGCCCAGCGGGGGCTAGCAGACAAGAGACCCAGTACTTC
TRBJ2-5 TRBD2 - TRBV18 CASSPPGLAGLQETQYF TGTGCCAGCTCACCACCGGGGCTAGCGGGGTTACAAGAGACCCAGTACTTC
TRBJ2-1 TRBD1 - TRBV30 CAWSVGPTGWDEQFF TGTGCCTGGAGCGTAGGCCCGACAGGGTGGGACGAGCAGTTCTTC
TRBJ2-1 - - TRBV9 CASSVLGGASYNEQFF TGTGCCAGCAGCGTATTGGGCGGTGCCTCCTACAATGAGCAGTTCTTC
TRBJ2-5 - - TRBV2 CASSLGQLRIQETQYF TGTGCCAGCAGTCTAGGACAGCTTAGGATACAAGAGACCCAGTACTTC
TRBJ1-1 - - TRBV7-3 CASSLGQGNTEAFF TGTGCCAGCAGCTTAGGGCAGGGGAACACTGAAGCTTTCTTT
TRBJ2-1 TRBD2 - TRBV19 CASSPLREAHNEQFF TGTGCCAGTAGTCCGCTACGGGAGGCGCATAATGAGCAGTTCTTC
TRBJ2-2 TRBD2 - TRBV16 CASSRAGVTGELFF TGTGCCAGCAGCCGAGCGGGGGTGACCGGGGAGCTGTTTTTT
TRBJ1-2 TRBD1 - TRBV29-1 CSVDLLGQGYETYYGYTF TGCAGCGTTGATTTATTAGGACAGGGCTACGAAACGTACTATGGCTACACCTTC
TRBJ2-2 TRBD2 - TRBV4-2 CASSRYLAGGAGTGELFF TGTGCCAGCAGCCGATATCTTGCGGGGGGGGCCGGAACCGGGGAGCTGTTTTTT
TRBJ1-5 TRBD1 - TRBV28 CASSTRNRGLGNQPQHF TGTGCCAGCAGCACTCGAAACAGGGGGCTGGGGAATCAGCCCCAGCATTTT
TRBJ2-7 - - TRBV15 CATSREVAAHKQYF TGTGCCACCAGCAGAGAGGTGGCAGCTCATAAGCAGTACTTC
TRBJ2-7 TRBD2 - TRBV27 CASGRAGGSYEQYF TGTGCCAGCGGGAGAGCGGGAGGCTCCTACGAGCAGTACTTC
TRBJ2-4 - - TRBV28 CASRTEGLAKNIQYF TGTGCCAGCAGAACCGAAGGATTAGCCAAAAACATTCAGTACTTC
TRBJ1-2 - - TRBV2 CASSEMVRQSAFGYTF TGTGCCAGCAGTGAAATGGTTCGACAGAGCGCTTTTGGCTACACCTTC
TRBJ2-7 - - TRBV6-6 CASSYVGEQYF TGTGCCAGCAGTTACGTGGGGGAGCAGTACTTC
TRBJ1-3 - - TRBV6-5 CASSIGALSGNTIYF TGTGCCAGCAGTATCGGGGCCCTCTCTGGAAACACCATATATTTT
TRBJ1-5 - - TRBV6-1 CASRDSGRQPQHF TGTGCCAGCAGAGACTCGGGAAGGCAGCCCCAGCATTTT
TRBJ2-1 - - TRBV4-1 CASSPDTRNEQFF TGCGCCAGCAGCCCGGACACTCGCAATGAGCAGTTCTTC
TRBJ1-6 - - TRBV30 CARSMNLSPLHF TGTGCCCGGAGCATGAACTTATCACCCCTCCACTTT
TRBJ2-7 - - TRBV4-1 CASSQEAPQKGWVESYEQYF TGCGCCAGCAGCCAAGAAGCCCCTCAGAAGGGGTGGGTGGAGTCCTACGAGCAGTACTTC
TRBJ1-4 - - TRBV7-9 CASSRQDATNEKLFF TGTGCCAGCAGCCGACAGGACGCAACTAATGAAAAACTGTTTTTT
TRBJ2-2 - - TRBV2 CASSEFGSNTGELFF TGTGCCAGCAGTGAATTTGGGTCGAACACCGGGGAGCTGTTTTTT
TRBJ2-3 - - TRBV28 CASTEPATDTQYF TGTGCCAGCACGGAACCTGCCACAGATACGCAGTATTTT
TRBJ1-1 - once TRBV15 CATSRDLNTEAFF TGTGCCACCAGCAGAGATTTAAACACTGAAGCTTTCTTT
TRBJ1-1 TRBD1 - TRBV6-5 CATRGRGKGTEAFF TGTGCCACAAGGGGCAGGGGGAAAGGGACTGAAGCTTTCTTT
TRBJ1-2 TRBD1 - TRBV29-1 CSVEEVDRESLYGYTF TGCAGCGTTGAAGAGGTGGACAGGGAATCCCTTTATGGCTACACCTTC
TRBJ2-7 - - TRBV21-1 CASSKLTGSPLRREQYF TGTGCCAGCAGCAAATTAACAGGATCCCCACTTCGTCGCGAGCAGTACTTC
TRBJ1-1 - - TRBV21-1 CASKRTGWHTEAFF TGTGCCAGCAAGCGGACAGGGTGGCACACTGAAGCTTTCTTT
TRBJ2-7 TRBD1 - TRBV11-2 CASSTDRGNFDEQYF TGTGCCAGCAGTACCGACAGGGGGAATTTCGACGAGCAGTACTTC
TRBJ2-2 TRBD1 - TRBV27 CASSLGQGVLAGELFF TGTGCCAGCAGTTTAGGCCAGGGGGTTCTCGCCGGGGAGCTGTTTTTT